This TCR beta chain is from a study of T cell responses to AZD1222 COVID-19 vaccine. Findings of the study overall: The breadth and depth of Spike-specific TCRs increased once two AZD1222 doses had been given. Only a handful of AZD1222 recipients, roughly six in all, had baseline seropositivity. Repertoires were collected only later (after the peak T cell response had occurred).

Germline V gene lookup returns CDR1 LGHNA and CDR2 YSLEER. This CDR3 has 15 residues. Trimming shortened V by 0 bases and J by 7 bases, and 13 bases separated the two germline ends. The table came from immunoSEQ multiplex PCR; TCRdb's copy has only in-frame clones and leaves some out. Counted here are 150,000 to 200,000 clones, about 91% occurring once; the ten biggest clones make up 7.7%. Concerning this clone: Its antigen is undetermined.

This clonotype was sampled from an adult in good health. The source material was peripheral blood, sampled on day 0 of AZD1222 vaccination. This chain links TRBV4-3 with TRBJ1-5, with D possibly matching TRBD1 (5 bases). The chain's CDR3 is CASSQDGVGQQPQHF. CDR3 DNA sequence: TGCGCCAGCAGCCAAGATGGGGTGGGGCAACAGCCCCAGCATTTT.